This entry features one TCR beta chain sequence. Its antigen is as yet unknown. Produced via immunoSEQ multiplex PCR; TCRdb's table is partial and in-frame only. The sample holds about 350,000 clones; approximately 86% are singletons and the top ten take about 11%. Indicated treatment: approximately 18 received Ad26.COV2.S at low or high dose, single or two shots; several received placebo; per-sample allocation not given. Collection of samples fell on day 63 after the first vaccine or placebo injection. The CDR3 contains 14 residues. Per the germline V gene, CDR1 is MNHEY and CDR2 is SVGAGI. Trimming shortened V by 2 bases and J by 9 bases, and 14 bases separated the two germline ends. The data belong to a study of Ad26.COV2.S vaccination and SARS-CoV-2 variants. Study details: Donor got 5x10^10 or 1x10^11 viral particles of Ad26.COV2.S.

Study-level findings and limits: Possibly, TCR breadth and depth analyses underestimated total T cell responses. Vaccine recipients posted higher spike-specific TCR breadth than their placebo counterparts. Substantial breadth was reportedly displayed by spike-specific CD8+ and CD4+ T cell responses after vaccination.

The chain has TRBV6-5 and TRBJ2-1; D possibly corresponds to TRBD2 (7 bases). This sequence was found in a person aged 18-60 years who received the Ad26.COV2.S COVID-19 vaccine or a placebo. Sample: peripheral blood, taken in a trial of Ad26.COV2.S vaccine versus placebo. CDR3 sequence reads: CASSYVGGAFEQFF. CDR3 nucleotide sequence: TGTGCCAGCAGTTACGTAGGGGGGGCGTTTGAGCAGTTCTTC.